This T cell receptor beta chain was recovered during a study of cytomegalovirus exposure and HLA in healthy donors. Points from the study as a whole: In a later analysis, TCR beta V- and J-gene trimming showed a link to a missense DCLRE1C variant. In a later analysis, donors in an Asian-associated ancestry cluster reportedly had fewer N-insertions in productive TCRs than the cohort mean.

It was with 60 Vbeta and 13 Jbeta primers that the PCR ran. Libraries were prepared by immunoSEQ multiplex PCR; TCRdb keeps only in-frame clonotypes and omits some of them. This sample has some 180,000 clones; just over 75% occur once, and the top ten carry less than 2%. Details on this clone: Its specificity is not known.

The germline gives CDR1 LGHNA, CDR2 YNFKEQ. This CDR3 comprises 16 residues. Trimming took 4 bases from V and 1 from J; bases not matched to a gene: 7. The sequencing input was PBMCs. The receptor was isolated from a man younger than 45 in good health and CMV-seronegative. V is TRBV4-2 and J is TRBJ2-7, with 10 nucleotides matching TRBD2. CDR3: CASSRELAGPSYEQYF. CDR3 DNA: TGTGCCAGCAGCCGAGAACTAGCGGGACCATCCTACGAGCAGTACTTC.